This is a list of T cell receptor beta chains from one sample in a study of human T cells and chemical hapten exposure. TCRdb called the RACE reads again in MiXCR, with one record for every CDR3 protein. Among over 65,000 distinct CDR3 sequences listed, about 10% were seen once. This specimen consisted of whole blood, obtained in connection with sensitization to the hapten diphenylcyclopropenone (DPC). The receptor set was obtained from a woman aged 45-65 years with alopecia areata. Some clones in this sample may be carry-over from other donors' samples. CDR3s include the opening cysteine and the closing phenylalanine or tryptophan. A D gene is named only where the DNA matches it firmly. Clone sizes are given selectively: once, few, many, or a class where the clone is expanded.

>TRBV28|TRBD1|few|TRBJ1-1
CASKSGQGSAFF
TGTGCCAGCAAGTCGGGACAGGGCTCAGCTTTCTTT
>TRBV12-3/TRBV12-4|-|few|TRBJ2-1
CASSPNREANEQFF
TGTGCCAGCAGCCCCAACAGGGAGGCCAATGAGCAGTTCTTC
>TRBV7-2|-|-|TRBJ2-3
CASSLSRQPQYF
TGTGCCAGCAGCTTATCCCGACAGCCGCAGTATTTT
>TRBV5-1|-|few|TRBJ1-1
CASSLGHRNTEAFF
TGCGCCAGCAGCTTGGGACACAGGAACACTGAAGCTTTCTTT
>TRBV6-2/TRBV6-3|TRBD1|many|TRBJ2-2
CASRPQGDPGELFF
TGTGCCAGCAGGCCACAGGGGGATCCCGGGGAGCTGTTTTTT
>TRBV12-3/TRBV12-4|-|-|TRBJ1-1
CASSLQVGVRTEAFF
TGTGCCAGCAGTTTACAAGTGGGGGTACGCACTGAAGCTTTCTTT
>TRBV28|-|few|TRBJ2-5
CASMSRETQYF
TGTGCCAGCATGTCACGGGAGACCCAGTACTTC
>TRBV20-1|-|-|TRBJ1-5
CSARGGLVNQPQHF
TGCAGTGCTAGAGGGGGCCTCGTCAATCAGCCCCAGCATTTT
>TRBV14|-|-|TRBJ2-6
CASSLGSYSGANVLTF
TGTGCCAGCAGCCTCGGGTCTTACTCTGGGGCCAACGTCCTGACTTTC
>TRBV12-3/TRBV12-4|TRBD1|-|TRBJ2-1
CASSSQDRALYNEQFF
TGTGCCAGCAGTTCCCAGGACAGGGCCCTCTACAATGAGCAGTTCTTC
>TRBV3-1|-|-|TRBJ2-7
CASSRSRIYEQYF
TGTGCCAGCAGCCGCTCTAGAATCTACGAGCAGTACTTC
>TRBV11-2|-|-|TRBJ1-6
CASSGHPNSPLHF
TGTGCCAGCAGTGGACATCCTAATTCACCCCTCCACTTT
>TRBV19|-|-|TRBJ2-1
CASYDLTYNEQFF
TGTGCCAGTTATGACCTGACCTACAATGAGCAGTTCTTC
>TRBV12-3/TRBV12-4|-|few|TRBJ1-2
CASSLGGRNYGYTF
TGTGCCAGCAGTTTAGGGGGGCGCAACTATGGCTACACCTTC
>TRBV10-3|-|many|TRBJ2-7
CAISDKRDLAVRQYF
TGTGCCATCAGCGACAAGAGGGACTTGGCGGTTAGGCAGTACTTC
>TRBV19|-|many|TRBJ2-2
CASRRQGGSADTGELFF
TGTGCCAGTAGACGGCAGGGGGGCAGTGCGGACACCGGGGAGCTGTTTTTT
>TRBV28|-|many|TRBJ1-1
CASSFAGTLNTEAFF
TGTGCCAGCAGCTTCGCCGGGACCTTGAACACTGAAGCTTTCTTT
>TRBV20-1|TRBD1|few|TRBJ1-1
CSARGDRGRDTEAFF
TGCAGTGCTAGAGGGGACAGGGGGCGAGACACTGAAGCTTTCTTT
>TRBV7-2|-|few|TRBJ1-3
CASSLDPSGNTIYF
TGTGCCAGCAGCTTGGACCCCTCTGGAAACACCATATATTTT
>TRBV6-1|-|-|TRBJ2-2
CASSADPLGGELFF
TGTGCCAGCAGTGCGGACCCCCTAGGCGGGGAGCTGTTTTTT
>TRBV18|-|many|TRBJ1-2
CASSPGLNYGYTF
TGTGCCAGCTCACCGGGTCTAAACTATGGCTACACCTTC
>TRBV6-6|-|-|TRBJ2-5
CASSYPNNFQYF
TGTGCCAGCAGTTACCCCAACAATTTCCAGTACTTC
>TRBV7-9|-|many|TRBJ1-6
CASSLGHGTLAPLHF
TGTGCCAGCAGCTTAGGACACGGCACTCTGGCACCCCTCCACTTT
>TRBV7-6|TRBD1|many|TRBJ2-7
CASSFGTGLTYEQYF
TGTGCCAGCAGCTTTGGGACAGGCCTAACCTACGAGCAGTACTTC
>TRBV28|-|few|TRBJ2-7
CASSRSNEQYF
TGTGCCAGCAGTAGATCCAACGAGCAGTACTTC
>TRBV29-1|TRBD2|many|TRBJ2-5
CSVKASGVQETQYF
TGCAGCGTTAAGGCTAGCGGGGTACAAGAGACCCAGTACTTC
>TRBV2|TRBD1|-|TRBJ1-4
CASSALGQGASEKLFF
TGTGCCAGCAGTGCACTCGGACAGGGGGCGAGCGAAAAACTGTTTTTT
>TRBV4-3|TRBD2|many|TRBJ2-5
CASSQNSAGGQETQYF
TGCGCCAGCAGCCAAAATTCAGCGGGGGGGCAGGAGACCCAGTACTTC
>TRBV11-3|-|few|TRBJ2-7
CASSLGRGSPYEQYF
TGTGCCAGCAGCTTAGGGAGGGGTAGTCCCTACGAGCAGTACTTC
>TRBV13|-|many|TRBJ2-3
CASSPRSRGDTQYF
TGTGCCAGCAGCCCCCGATCGCGGGGAGATACGCAGTATTTT
>TRBV5-1|-|many|TRBJ2-1
CASSLDQDGRGEQFF
TGCGCCAGCAGCTTGGACCAGGACGGACGCGGGGAGCAGTTCTTC
>TRBV10-1|-|-|TRBJ2-7
CASSESLGVTYEQYF
TGCGCCAGCAGTGAGTCTCTGGGGGTGACATACGAGCAGTACTTC
>TRBV9|-|-|TRBJ1-2
CASSVGQANYGYTF
TGTGCCAGCAGCGTAGGACAGGCTAACTATGGCTACACCTTC
>TRBV19|-|few|TRBJ2-7
CATGTYEQYF
TGTGCCACTGGGACCTACGAGCAGTACTTC
>TRBV7-2|-|many|TRBJ1-3
CASSWGSGAYSGNTIYF
TGTGCCAGCAGCTGGGGGTCAGGGGCTTACTCTGGAAACACCATATATTTT
>TRBV5-1|TRBD2|many|TRBJ2-5
CASSSGLAGVVETQYF
TGCGCCAGCAGCTCAGGACTAGCGGGAGTTGTGGAGACCCAGTACTTC
>TRBV3-1|-|few|TRBJ2-1
CASSPSPHEQFF
TGTGCCAGCAGCCCCTCCCCACATGAGCAGTTCTTC
>TRBV30|-|many|TRBJ1-5
CAWRGVTSNQPQHF
TGTGCCTGGAGGGGAGTAACCAGCAATCAGCCCCAGCATTTT
>TRBV7-3|-|few|TRBJ2-2
CASSFLGVNTGELFF
TGTGCCAGCAGCTTTTTGGGCGTCAACACCGGGGAGCTGTTTTTT
>TRBV5-1|TRBD1|many|TRBJ1-1
CASSFRDRAEAFF
TGCGCCAGCAGCTTCCGGGACAGAGCTGAAGCTTTCTTT
>TRBV4-3|-|many|TRBJ1-4
CASSPSWTNEKLFF
TGCGCCAGCAGCCCCTCATGGACCAATGAAAAACTGTTTTTT
>TRBV21-1|-|-|TRBJ2-4
CASSKGLARWSTKNIQYF
TGTGCCAGCAGCAAAGGTCTGGCGCGTTGGTCGACCAAAAACATTCAGTACTTC
>TRBV7-9|TRBD1|-|TRBJ2-3
CASSPAHNLRTGGQYF
TGTGCCAGCAGCCCCGCGCACAACCTCAGGACAGGAGGGCAGTATTTT
>TRBV19|TRBD2|few|TRBJ2-1
CASSIDGGLAGPYNEQFF
TGTGCCAGTAGTATAGATGGGGGACTAGCGGGACCCTACAATGAGCAGTTCTTC
>TRBV19|TRBD1|many|TRBJ1-4
CAKPIQGMNEKLFF
TGTGCCAAACCCATACAGGGGATGAATGAAAAACTGTTTTTT
>TRBV12-3/TRBV12-4|-|many|TRBJ2-2
CASSSPRTPANTGELFF
TGTGCCAGCAGTTCTCCAAGGACCCCAGCGAACACCGGGGAGCTGTTTTTT
>TRBV7-8|-|few|TRBJ2-1
CASSPAGTHNEQFF
TGTGCCAGCAGCCCCGCCGGGACCCACAATGAGCAGTTCTTC
>TRBV10-3|-|few|TRBJ2-7
CAISENRQQTEQYF
TGTGCCATCAGTGAGAATAGGCAGCAGACCGAGCAGTACTTC
>TRBV20-1|-|-|TRBJ1-4
CSAQDRREKLFF
TGCAGTGCTCAAGACAGACGTGAAAAACTGTTTTTT
>TRBV7-2|-|-|TRBJ2-1
CASSLGQPSYNEQFF
TGTGCCAGCAGCTTAGGACAACCCTCCTACAATGAGCAGTTCTTC
>TRBV6-2/TRBV6-3|TRBD1|-|TRBJ1-5
CASSYTGQGLYRPQHF
TGTGCCAGCAGTTACACGGGACAGGGCCTCTATCGGCCCCAGCATTTT
>TRBV18|-|many|TRBJ1-1
CASSQTGTGSTEAFF
TGTGCCAGCTCACAAACAGGTACTGGGAGCACTGAAGCTTTCTTT